This TCR beta chain was retrieved from a study of control samples from healthy donors and cancer patients. Data came from immunoSEQ multiplex PCR; TCRdb stores just in-frame clones and leaves some out. The repertoire holds 150,000 or so clones, with approximately 94% as singletons. Trimming pared 0 bases from V and 6 bases from J, leaving 10 bases between. Germline CDR1 and CDR2: SGDLS and YYNGEE. This CDR3 is 15 amino acids long. This receptor was obtained from a man aged 35-49 years in good health. Sequencing was carried out using blood. The chain joins TRBV9 to TRBJ1-6; D not certain. CDR3: CASSVDRASNSPLHF. The CDR3 region has the DNA TGTGCCAGCAGCGTAGATAGGGCATCTAATTCACCCCTCCACTTT.